The 4 T cell receptor beta chains below were found in one sample sequenced in a study of T cells in tuberculosis. Produced via immunoSEQ multiplex PCR; TCRdb's table is partial and in-frame only. The sample shows more than 70,000 clones, approximately 91% of them seen only once. Thawed, overnight-rested PBMC were stained with GMM-loaded CD1B tetramer, viability dye and anti-CD3, then sorted. CD1B tetramers were loaded with Rhodococcus equi-derived C32 glucose monomycolate. Sequenced material: CD1b-GMM tetramer-negative cells sorted from PBMCs. Every receptor here comes from an adult woman with latent tuberculosis.

This chain connects TRBV7-9 to TRBJ1-5, with 8 nucleotides matching TRBD1. The germline V gene encodes CDR1 SEHNR and CDR2 FQNEAQ (reference sequence). CDR3 length: 17 residues. V lost 5 bases, J lost 5 bases, and 14 bases stayed unmatched. CDR3 bases: TGTGCCAGCAGCGTAGACAGGGGACTCCGAGTCGATCAGCCCCAGCATTTT. Translating it yields CASSVDRGLRVDQPQHF.

This sequence joins TRBV7-9 and TRBJ1-1; 10 bases are shared with TRBD1. Germline CDR1 reads SEHNR; CDR2 reads FQNEAQ (reference sequence). The trim removed 4 bases at V and 6 bases at J, leaving 11 bases unmatched. CDR3 length: 16 amino acids. Here the CDR3 DNA reads TGTGCCAGCAGCTCCAACTCCGGGACAGGGGAGGCTGAAGCTTTCTTT. Its protein is CASSSNSGTGEAEAFF.

The rearrangement uses TRBV7-6 and TRBJ1-6; D call uncertain. Germline V gene sequence: CDR1 SGHVS, CDR2 FNYEAQ. The CDR3 runs 18 residues. The V gene lost 5 bases and the J gene lost 10 bases, with 27 bases spanning the gap. The CDR3 protein is CASSPIAAGMESASPLHF. CDR3 sequence (DNA): TGTGCCAGCAGCCCCATCGCTGCGGGGATGGAATCGGCATCACCCCTCCACTTT.

V and J are TRBV6-5 and TRBJ1-3; 7 positions match TRBD1. With V trimmed by 0 bases and J by 0 bases, 2 bases remained unmatched. Germline assignment: CDR1 MNHEY and CDR2 SVGAGI. CDR3 length: 16 amino acids. CDR3 coding DNA: TGTGCCAGCAGTTACTCGACAGGGCACTCTGGAAACACCATATATTTT. As protein: CASSYSTGHSGNTIYF.